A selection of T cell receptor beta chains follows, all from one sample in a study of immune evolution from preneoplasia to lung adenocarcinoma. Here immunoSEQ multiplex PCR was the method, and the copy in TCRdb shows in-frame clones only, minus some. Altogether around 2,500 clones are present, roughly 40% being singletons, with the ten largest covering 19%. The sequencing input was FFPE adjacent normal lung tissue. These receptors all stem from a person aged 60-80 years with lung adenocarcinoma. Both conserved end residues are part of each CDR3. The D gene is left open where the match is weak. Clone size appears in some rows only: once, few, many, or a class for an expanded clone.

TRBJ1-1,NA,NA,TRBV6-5,TGTGCCAGCGAGGGAAGGAACACTGAAGCTTTCTTT,CASEGRNTEAFF
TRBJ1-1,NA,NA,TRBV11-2,TGTGCCAGCAGCTTAGTTCAGGGGTTTGGGGACACTGAAGCTTTCTTT,CASSLVQGFGDTEAFF
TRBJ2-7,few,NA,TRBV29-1,TGCAGCGTTGAATCAGGGGACGCAGGACAACGGGAGCAGTACTTC,CSVESGDAGQREQYF
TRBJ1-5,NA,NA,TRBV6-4,TGTGCCAGCAGTGTCCTAATAGATCAGCCCCAGCATTTT,CASSVLIDQPQHF
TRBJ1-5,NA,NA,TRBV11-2,TGTGCCAGCAGCTTATTCCCGGGAAGCAATCAGCCCCAGCATTTT,CASSLFPGSNQPQHF
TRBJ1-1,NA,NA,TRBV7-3,TGTGCCAGCAGTACATCTGGGGGCACTGAAGCTTTCTTT,CASSTSGGTEAFF
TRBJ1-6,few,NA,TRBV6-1,TGTGCCAGCAGTGGACAGATAGATAATTCACCCCTCCACTTT,CASSGQIDNSPLHF
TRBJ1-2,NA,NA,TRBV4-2,TGTGCCAGCAGCCAAGATGCAGCGGGGAGCTATGGCTACACCTTC,CASSQDAAGSYGYTF
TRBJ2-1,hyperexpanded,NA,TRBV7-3,TGTGCCAGCAGCTCAAGGCAGGGGATGAACAATGAGCAGTTCTTC,CASSSRQGMNNEQFF
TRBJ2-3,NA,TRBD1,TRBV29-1,TGCAGCGTCTTTGGACAGGGAACAGATACGCAGTATTTT,CSVFGQGTDTQYF
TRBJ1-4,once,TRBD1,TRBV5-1,TGCGCCAGCAGCTTAGGGACAGGGATTGAAAAACTGTTTTTT,CASSLGTGIEKLFF
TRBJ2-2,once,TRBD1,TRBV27,TGTGCCAGCGCCCGGGACAGGGATAATACCGGGGAGCTGTTTTTT,CASARDRDNTGELFF
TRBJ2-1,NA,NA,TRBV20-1,TGCAGTGCGCCCGGGGGCTATGAGCAGTTCTTC,CSAPGGYEQFF
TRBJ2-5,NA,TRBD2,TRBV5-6,TGTGCCAGCAGCGGAACACCCGGGACTAGCGGGGGGGCCGAGACCCAGTACTTC,CASSGTPGTSGGAETQYF
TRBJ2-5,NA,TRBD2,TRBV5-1,TGCGCCAGCAGCCCCGGGCGAGCGGGGGGTATCCAAGAGACCCAGTACTTC,CASSPGRAGGIQETQYF
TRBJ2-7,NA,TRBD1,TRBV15,TGTGCCACCAGCAGAGGCGTCGGGACAGGGGACGACGAGCAGTACTTC,CATSRGVGTGDDEQYF
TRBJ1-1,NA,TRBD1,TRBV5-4,TGTGCCAGCAGCCCCCGGACAGGAAACACTGAAGCTTTCTTT,CASSPRTGNTEAFF
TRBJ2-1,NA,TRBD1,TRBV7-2,TGTGCCAGCAACCCGGTGACAGGGGAGGATGAGCAGTTCTTC,CASNPVTGEDEQFF
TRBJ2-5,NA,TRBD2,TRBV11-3,TGTGCCAGCAGCTTAGTTGCGGGGGGGGGAGAGACCCAGTACTTC,CASSLVAGGGETQYF
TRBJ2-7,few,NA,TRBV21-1,TGTGCCAGCAGCAAAGGAGCAACGGAGGTCCACGAGCAGTACTTC,CASSKGATEVHEQYF
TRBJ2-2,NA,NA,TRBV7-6,TGTGCCAGCAGCTTAGGGCGCGGTCAGGCCACCGGGGAGCTGTTTTTT,CASSLGRGQATGELFF
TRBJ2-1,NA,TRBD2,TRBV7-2,TGTGCCAGCAGCTTAGATCCTCTAGCGGGAAAGGTATACAATGAGCAGTTCTTC,CASSLDPLAGKVYNEQFF
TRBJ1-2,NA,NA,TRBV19,TGTGCCAGTAGTATACCACAGGCGGACTATGGCTACACCTTC,CASSIPQADYGYTF
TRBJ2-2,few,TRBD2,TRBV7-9,TGTGCCAGCAGCTCCTGGACTAGCGGGAACACCGGGGAGCTGTTTTTT,CASSSWTSGNTGELFF
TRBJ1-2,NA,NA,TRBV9,TGTGCCAGCAGCGCAAAAGGACAGACGCGCTATGGCTACACCTTC,CASSAKGQTRYGYTF
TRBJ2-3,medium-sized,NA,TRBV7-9,TGTGCCAGCAGCTCAAGGGAGGCCAACACAGATACGCAGTATTTT,CASSSREANTDTQYF
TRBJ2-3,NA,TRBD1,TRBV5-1,TGCGCCAGCAGCCCTCGAAGCTCGGGACAGGGCACAGATACGCAGTATTTT,CASSPRSSGQGTDTQYF
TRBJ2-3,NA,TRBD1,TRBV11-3,TGTGCCAGCAGCCGAAGGCTTGAACGGGACAGGTTGTATTTT,CASSRRLERDRLYF